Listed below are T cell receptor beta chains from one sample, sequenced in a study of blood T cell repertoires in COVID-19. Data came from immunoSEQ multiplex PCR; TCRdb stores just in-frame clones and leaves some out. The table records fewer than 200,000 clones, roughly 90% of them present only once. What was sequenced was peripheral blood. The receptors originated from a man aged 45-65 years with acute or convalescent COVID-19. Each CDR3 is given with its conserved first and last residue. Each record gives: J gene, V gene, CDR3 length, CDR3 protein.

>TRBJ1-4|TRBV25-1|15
CASSEYGQPNEKLFF
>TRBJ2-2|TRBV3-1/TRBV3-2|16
CASSRTGQTMTGELFF
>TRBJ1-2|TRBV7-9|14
CASSSGDNNYGYTF
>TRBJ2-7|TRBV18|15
CASSLSRVTSYEQYF
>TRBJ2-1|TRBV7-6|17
CASSLKIGTGASNEQFF
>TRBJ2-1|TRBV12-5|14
CASGTGQGINEQFF
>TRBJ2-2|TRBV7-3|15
CASSLIQGRDGELFF
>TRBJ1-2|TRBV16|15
CASSQPPGGASGYTF
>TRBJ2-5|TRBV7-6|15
CASSFTSGLRETQYF
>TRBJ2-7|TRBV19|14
CASSTPGQVYEQYF
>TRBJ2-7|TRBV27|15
CASSPLQAGVYEQYF
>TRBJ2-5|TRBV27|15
CASSLSNSLQETQYF
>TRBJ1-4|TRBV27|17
CASSLSSRDRDSEKLFF
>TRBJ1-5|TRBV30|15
CAWSVPGRLYQPQHF
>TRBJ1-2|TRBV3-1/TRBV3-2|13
CASSLQPREGYTF
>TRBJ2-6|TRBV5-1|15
CASSRTDSGANVLTF
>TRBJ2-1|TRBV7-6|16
CASSSTLAGGPHEQFF
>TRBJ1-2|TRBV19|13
CASKPFPGLGYTF
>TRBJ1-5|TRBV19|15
CASRTDRAGNQPQHF
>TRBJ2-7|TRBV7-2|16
CASSFVGSSSSYEQYF
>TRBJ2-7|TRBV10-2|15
CASSDLAGDIYEQYF
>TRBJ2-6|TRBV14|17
CASSHKLSLTGANVLTF
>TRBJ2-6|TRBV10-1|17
CASSGATGNSGANVLTF
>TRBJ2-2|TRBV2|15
CASGTGGMNGGELFF
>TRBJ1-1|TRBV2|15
CASSEWMAGRTEAFF
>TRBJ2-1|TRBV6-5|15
CAPTVAGVNLGEQFF
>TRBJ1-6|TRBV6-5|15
CASSTPPGGQSPLHF
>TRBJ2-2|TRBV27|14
CASSLDSYTGELFF
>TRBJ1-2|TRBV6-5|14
CASSLTGANYGYTF
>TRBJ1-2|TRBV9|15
CASSPTAGPNYGYTF
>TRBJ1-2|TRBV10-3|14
CAISFQGARYGYTF
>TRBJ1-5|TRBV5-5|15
CASSLFQGPNQPQHF
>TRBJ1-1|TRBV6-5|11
CASRTGRSAFF
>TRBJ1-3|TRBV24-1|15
CATSDPTRSGNTIYF
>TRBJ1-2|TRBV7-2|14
CASSTRGLDYGYTF
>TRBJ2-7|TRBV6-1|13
CASGNRVTYEQYF
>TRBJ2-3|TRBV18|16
CASSRLSGLSTDTQYF
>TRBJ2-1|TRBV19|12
CASSIVGGAGFF
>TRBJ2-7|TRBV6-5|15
CATLGVGQGSYEQYF
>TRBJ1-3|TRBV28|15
CASSRPGGAGNTIYF
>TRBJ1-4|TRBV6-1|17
CASSEATGGIYNEKLFF
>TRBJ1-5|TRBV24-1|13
CATSEQGGQPQHF
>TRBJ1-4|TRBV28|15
CASRLPGQINEKLFF
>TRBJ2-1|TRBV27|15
CASSLEGGGYNEQFF
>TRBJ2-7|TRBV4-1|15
CASSQDGVRLYEQYF